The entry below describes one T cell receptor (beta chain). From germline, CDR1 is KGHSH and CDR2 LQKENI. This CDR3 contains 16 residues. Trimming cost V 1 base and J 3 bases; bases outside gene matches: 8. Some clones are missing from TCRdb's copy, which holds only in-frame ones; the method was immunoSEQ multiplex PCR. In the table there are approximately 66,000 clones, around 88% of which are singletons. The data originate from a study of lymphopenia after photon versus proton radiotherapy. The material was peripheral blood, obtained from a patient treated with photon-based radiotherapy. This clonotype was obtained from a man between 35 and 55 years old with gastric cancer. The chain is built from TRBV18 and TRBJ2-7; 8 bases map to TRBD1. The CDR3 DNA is TGTGCCAGCTCACCACTACAGGGGGGACCTTTCTACGAGCAGTACTTC. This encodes CASSPLQGGPFYEQYF.